The text below deals with one TCR beta chain. This entry comes from a study of blood T cell repertoires in COVID-19. Study context: From T cells, B-cell-depleted T cells, or PBMCs came the material, which was cDNA or gDNA.

Between the trimmed V and J ends, which lost 4 bases and 10 bases, there was a span of 15 bases. This CDR3 contains 13 residues. Per germline, CDR1 SGDLS and CDR2 YYNGEE. Per the original data handling: Amplification of reference gene primers was used by the study to estimate nucleated cell counts. The protocol was immunoSEQ multiplex PCR, while the TCRdb copy is restricted to in-frame clones and leaves out a portion. V, J and clone size were drawn from that table, and D and trimming were deduced from the DNA. The table records about 53,000 clones, approximately 87% of them present only once. Sequenced input: peripheral blood. The sequence was collected from a man aged 45 to 65 with acute or convalescent COVID-19. This chain uses TRBV9 with TRBJ2-1, with D possibly matching TRBD1 (6 bases). CDR3 coding DNA: TGTGCCAGCAGCTCCCCGGGACATTGGGAGCAGTTCTTC. Its translation is CASSSPGHWEQFF.